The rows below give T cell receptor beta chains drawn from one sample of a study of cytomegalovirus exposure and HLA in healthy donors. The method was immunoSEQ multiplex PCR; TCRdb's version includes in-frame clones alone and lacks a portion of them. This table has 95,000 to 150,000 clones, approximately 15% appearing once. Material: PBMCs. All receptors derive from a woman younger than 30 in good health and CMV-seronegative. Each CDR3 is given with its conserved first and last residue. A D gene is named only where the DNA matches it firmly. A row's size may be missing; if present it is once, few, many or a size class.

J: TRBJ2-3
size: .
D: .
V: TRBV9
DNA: TGTGCCAGCAGCGTAGACGGGATAAGCACAGATACGCAGTATTTT
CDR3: CASSVDGISTDTQYF

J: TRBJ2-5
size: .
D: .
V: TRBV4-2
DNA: TGTGCCAGCAGCCAAGTCGTATCTCGAGAGACCCAGTACTTC
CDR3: CASSQVVSRETQYF

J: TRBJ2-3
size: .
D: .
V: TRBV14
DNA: TGTGCCAGCAGCCAGGGAAGACAGGCGTCCACAGATACGCAGTATTTT
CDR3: CASSQGRQASTDTQYF

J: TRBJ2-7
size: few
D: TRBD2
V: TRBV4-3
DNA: TGCGCCAGCAGCCAAACTAGCGGGGGGACTAGAATCTACGAGCAGTACTTC
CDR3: CASSQTSGGTRIYEQYF

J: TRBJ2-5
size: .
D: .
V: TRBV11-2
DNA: TGTGCCAGCAGCCTCGGTTTAAGCCAAGAGACCCAGTACTTC
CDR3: CASSLGLSQETQYF

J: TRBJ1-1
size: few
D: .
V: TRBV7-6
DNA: TGTGCCAGCAGCTCCATCAGGGGGAACACTGAAGCTTTCTTT
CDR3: CASSSIRGNTEAFF

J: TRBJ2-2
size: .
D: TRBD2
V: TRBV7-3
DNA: TGTGCCAGCAGCTTAAATGGACTAGACACCGGGGAGCTGTTTTTT
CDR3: CASSLNGLDTGELFF

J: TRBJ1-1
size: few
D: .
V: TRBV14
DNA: TGTGCCAGCAGCCAAGCTCGGTTGGGAGGGGCGAGCACTGAAGCTTTCTTT
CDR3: CASSQARLGGASTEAFF

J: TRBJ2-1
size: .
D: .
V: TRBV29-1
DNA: TGCAGCGTTGGTGACAGGTTTCAAGTCAATGAGCAGTTCTTC
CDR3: CSVGDRFQVNEQFF

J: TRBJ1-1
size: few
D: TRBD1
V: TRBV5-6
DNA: TGTGCCAGCAGCTTGGAGGGACAGTATTCGAACACTGAAGCTTTCTTT
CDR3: CASSLEGQYSNTEAFF

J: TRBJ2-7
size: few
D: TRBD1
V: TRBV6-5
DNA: TGTGCCAGCAGTTACTCGGCCGGGACAGGGGTCGAGCAGTACTTC
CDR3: CASSYSAGTGVEQYF

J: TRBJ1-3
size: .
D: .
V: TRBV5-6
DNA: TGTGCCAGCAGCTTGGGGACAGGAAACACCATATATTTT
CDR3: CASSLGTGNTIYF

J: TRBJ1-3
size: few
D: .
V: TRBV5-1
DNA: TGCGCCAGCAGCTCTCCGGGACACGGAAACACCATATATTTT
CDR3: CASSSPGHGNTIYF

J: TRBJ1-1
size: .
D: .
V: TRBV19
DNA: TGTGCCAGTAGTGTGGGCTCCACTGAAGCTTTCTTT
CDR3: CASSVGSTEAFF

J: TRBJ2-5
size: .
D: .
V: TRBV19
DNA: TGTGCCAGTAGTCTCCTCGGTGAGACCCAGTACTTC
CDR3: CASSLLGETQYF

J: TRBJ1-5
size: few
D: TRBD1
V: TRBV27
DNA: TGTGCCAGCAGCCGGGACAGGGCTTTCAATCAGCCCCAGCATTTT
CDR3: CASSRDRAFNQPQHF

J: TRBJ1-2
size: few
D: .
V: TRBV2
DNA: TGTGCCAGCAGCTACCGGGAAGTAAACGTAATTAACTATGGCTACACCTTC
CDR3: CASSYREVNVINYGYTF

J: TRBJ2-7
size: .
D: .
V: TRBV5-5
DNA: TGTGCCAGCAGCTTGACGAGCTCCTACGAGCAGTACTTC
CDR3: CASSLTSSYEQYF